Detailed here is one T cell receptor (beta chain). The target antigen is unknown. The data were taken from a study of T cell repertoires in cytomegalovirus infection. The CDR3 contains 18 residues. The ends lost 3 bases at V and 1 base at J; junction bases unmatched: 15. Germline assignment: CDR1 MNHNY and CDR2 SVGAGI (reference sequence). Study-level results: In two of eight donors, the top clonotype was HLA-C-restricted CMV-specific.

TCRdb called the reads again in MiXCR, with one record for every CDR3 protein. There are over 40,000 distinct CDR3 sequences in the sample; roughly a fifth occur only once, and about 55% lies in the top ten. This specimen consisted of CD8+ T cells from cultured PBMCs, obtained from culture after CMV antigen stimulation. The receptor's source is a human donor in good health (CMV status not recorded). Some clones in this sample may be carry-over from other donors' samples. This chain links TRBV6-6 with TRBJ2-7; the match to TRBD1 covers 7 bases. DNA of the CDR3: TGTGCCAGCAGTTATTCCGAATCTGGGCCAGGGGGTTCCTACGAGCAGTACTTC. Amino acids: CASSYSESGPGGSYEQYF.